The next 15 T cell receptor beta chains were all read from a single sample in a study of blood T cell repertoires in COVID-19. TCRdb's copy holds only in-frame clones and misses some; the assay was immunoSEQ multiplex PCR. The repertoire holds under 100,000 clones, over 75% seen once, with around 5.1% in the top ten. Specimen: peripheral blood. The receptors come from a middle-aged man with acute or convalescent COVID-19.

This clone is labeled medium-sized. This chain connects TRBV21-1 to TRBJ2-3; the listed D gene, TRBD2, was not tested against the DNA. TRBV21-1 is deemed a pseudogene. This CDR3 has 15 residues. Here the CDR3 DNA reads TGTGCCAGCAGCCCAACTAGCGGTAGCACAGATACGCAGTATTTT. This gives the protein CASSPTSGSTDTQYF.

The chain couples TRBV24-1 to TRBJ1-5, with 7 bases aligning to TRBD1. The V and J ends lost 6 bases and 2 bases, in that order; junction bases with no gene match: 6. CDR3 length: 15 amino acids. Germline V CDR1 and CDR2: KGHDR, SFDVKD. In DNA form, the CDR3 reads TGTGCCACCAGTTCACAGGGGAATGGCAATCAGCCCCAGCATTTT. Translating it yields CATSSQGNGNQPQHF.

The chain links TRBV11-3 to TRBJ2-1; TRBD2 matches 12 bases. The trim removed 0 bases at V and 6 bases at J, leaving 6 bases unmatched. Germline V CDR1 and CDR2: SGHNT, YENEEA. The CDR3 has 17 residues. CDR3 loop: CASSLDPLAGGLNEQFF. The CDR3 region has the DNA TGTGCCAGCAGCTTAGATCCCCTAGCGGGAGGGCTCAATGAGCAGTTCTTC.

This clone turned up a few times. This chain links TRBV2 with TRBJ1-5; a weak D match, TRBD1 (5 bases). CDR1 SNHLY and CDR2 FYNNEI come from the germline V gene. This CDR3 has 15 residues. Trimming removed 2 bases at V and 3 bases at J, with 11 bases between. This CDR3 is CASSELRGPNQPQHF. CDR3 nucleotides: TGTGCCAGCAGTGAACTGCGGGGCCCCAATCAGCCCCAGCATTTT. Full variable domain (rest looked up from reference TRBV2 and TRBJ1-5): EPEVTQTPSHQVTQMGQEVILRCVPISNHLYFYWYRQILGQKVEFLVSFYNNEISEKSEIFDDQFSVERPDGSNFTLKIRSTKLEDSAMYFCASSELRGPNQPQHFGDGTRLSIL.

The V call is TRBV27, the J call TRBJ2-3, with 7 bases fitting TRBD2. This CDR3 comprises 14 residues. With 5 bases clipped from V and 6 bases from J, the junction kept 8 bases outside the gene matches. CDR1 is MNHEY and CDR2 is SMNVEV in the germline V gene (reference sequence). CDR3 region: CASSRKREDDTQYF. The CDR3 nucleotides are TGTGCCAGCAGTCGGAAACGGGAGGATGATACGCAGTATTTT.

The sample holds one count of this clone. V gene TRBV3-1 (or the pseudogene TRBV3-2) combines with J gene TRBJ2-1; 8 positions agree with TRBD2. From germline, CDR1 is LGHDT and CDR2 YNNKEL (reference sequence). The CDR3 spans 14 residues. V shed 1 base and J 6 bases; nucleotides not matched to a gene: 2. The CDR3 loop reads CASSQGAGVNEQFF. The CDR3 nucleotides read TGTGCCAGCAGCCAAGGAGCGGGAGTCAATGAGCAGTTCTTC.

The V and J genes are TRBV6-2 or TRBV6-3 and TRBJ2-1, with TRBD2 as a possible D gene (6 bases). Per germline, CDR1 MNHEY and CDR2 SVGEGT. The CDR3 is made up of 13 amino acids. The V end lost 2 bases, the J end lost 8 bases, and 10 bases lay between the germline ends. CDR3 in amino acids: CASSYGVADEQFF. In nucleotides, the CDR3 is TGTGCCAGCAGTTACGGAGTAGCGGATGAGCAGTTCTTC.

The V gene is TRBV29-1, the J gene TRBJ2-1; D perhaps matches TRBD1 (6 bases). Germline V lookup: CDR1 SQVTM, CDR2 ANQGSEA. The V end lost 7 bases, the J end lost 2 bases, and 12 bases lay between the germline ends. CDR3 length equals 13 residues. The CDR3 DNA reads as TGCAGCGCAGGGGATGGGGCCTACAATGAGCAGTTCTTC. It codes for CSAGDGAYNEQFF.

V usage is TRBV11-2 and J usage is TRBJ2-1; D is ambiguous. The germline gives CDR1 SGHAT, CDR2 FQNNGV. The V end was cut by 5 bases, the J end by 2 bases, with 13 bases between. The CDR3 extends over 15 amino acids. The CDR3 coding sequence is TGTGCCAGCAGCCCTGAAGCTACTGCCTACAATGAGCAGTTCTTC. Translated: CASSPEATAYNEQFF.

This chain links TRBV5-1 with TRBJ2-1; D gene uncertain. The germline V gene encodes CDR1 SGHRS and CDR2 YFSETQ. The V gene lost 1 base and the J gene lost 5 bases, with 13 bases spanning the gap. The CDR3 is 15 residues long. CDR3 in amino acids: CASSLLAEFNNEQFF. The CDR3 DNA reads as TGCGCCAGCAGCTTGCTGGCAGAATTTAACAATGAGCAGTTCTTC.

The chain uses TRBV6-5 and TRBJ1-1; 7 nucleotides line up with TRBD1. Germline CDR1 reads MNHEY; CDR2 reads SVGAGI. With 5 bases clipped from V and 0 bases from J, the junction kept 3 bases outside the gene matches. The CDR3 contains 14 residues. The DNA of the CDR3 is TGTGCCAGCAGTCGGGGACAGATGAACACTGAAGCTTTCTTT. Translated: CASSRGQMNTEAFF.

The rearrangement links TRBV24-1 to TRBJ2-2, with 10 bases lining up with TRBD1. Germline V gives CDR1 KGHDR, CDR2 SFDVKD. The CDR3 runs to 16 residues. Trimming at V came to 6 bases and at J to 1 base, leaving 4 bases not matched to a gene. The CDR3 is CATSPRDRGNTGELFF. The CDR3, as DNA: TGTGCCACCAGTCCCCGGGACAGGGGGAACACCGGGGAGCTGTTTTTT.

The chain is built from TRBV29-1 and TRBJ2-3; no reliable D call. CDR3 size: 12 residues. V lost 6 bases to trimming and J lost 4 bases, with 11 bases between them. In germline, CDR1 is SQVTM, CDR2 ANQGSEA. CDR3 DNA sequence: TGCAGCGTGCGCCGCGGCGCAGATACGCAGTATTTT. Its translation: CSVRRGADTQYF.

This clone has just a few counts. The rearrangement uses TRBV7-9 and TRBJ2-3; the match to TRBD2 covers 7 bases. Trimming cost V 1 base and J 6 bases; bases outside gene matches: 7. From germline, CDR1 is SEHNR and CDR2 FQNEAQ (reference sequence). The CDR3 runs to 15 residues. The CDR3 nucleotides are TGTGCCAGCAGCTTAGGCGGGAGCGCTGGGGATACGCAGTATTTT. It codes for CASSLGGSAGDTQYF. The full variable domain, its missing parts supplied by reference TRBV7-9 and TRBJ2-3, is DTGVSQNPRHKITKRGQNVTFRCDPISEHNRLYWYRQTLGQGPEFLTYFQNEAQLEKSRLLSDRFSAERPKGSFSTLEIQRTEQGDSAMYLCASSLGGSAGDTQYFGPGTRLTVL.

The rearrangement joins TRBV7-6 to TRBJ2-7; D is perhaps TRBD1 (6 bases). Germline CDR1 SGHVS, CDR2 FNYEAQ. V was shortened by 1 base and J by 6 bases, with 19 bases between the two germline ends. There are 16 residues in the CDR3. CDR3 bases: TGTGCCAGCAGCTTAGGGGCTGGACACACAGGGCTCGAGCAGTACTTC. It is translated as CASSLGAGHTGLEQYF.